Listed here are 19 T cell receptor beta chains from one sample, sequenced in a study of T cells in Graves' hyperthyroidism and ophthalmopathy. Amplification targeted TCR beta CDR3 regions from RNA transcripts. An initial round of RT-PCR targeting the TCR CDR3 relied on the HTBI primer set. Each CDR3 protein gets one entry after TCRdb re-called the multiplex PCR reads with MiXCR. Among some 600,000 distinct CDR3 sequences listed, 11% to 15% were seen once. Sequencing was performed on blood. The source is a woman aged 25-40 years with Graves' hyperthyroidism that later progressed to Graves' ophthalmopathy.

This clonotype was counted ten times or more. The chain carries TRBV24-1 and TRBJ1-5; D gene ambiguous. In germline, CDR1 is KGHDR, CDR2 SFDVKD. The CDR3 covers 17 residues. Trimming took 5 bases from V and 4 from J, leaving 20 bases between them. CDR3 DNA: TGTGCCACCAGTGGAGGTCAGGTCCTTAAAGGTAATCAGCCCCAGCATTTT. Protein product: CATSGGQVLKGNQPQHF.

CDR3 residues: CASSLASAGQSASPLHF. The CDR3 DNA is TGTGCCAGCAGCTTAGCTTCCGCGGGACAGTCTGCTTCACCCCTCCACTTT. V gene TRBV7-6 combines with J gene TRBJ1-6; 7 bases align to TRBD1. V dropped 0 bases and J dropped 9; count of bases not matched to a gene: 11. CDR3 length: 17 residues. Germline CDR1 SGHVS, CDR2 FNYEAQ.

About this clonotype itself: Germline is not matched at one junction end, which may reflect a read error. The chain has TRBV7-8 and TRBJ1-5, with D hard to call. Germline CDR1 reads SGHVS; CDR2 reads FQNEAQ. The CDR3 covers 13 residues. The CDR3 bases are TGTGCCATCAGCTTTTTCGAGGACCAGCCCCAGCATTTT. Encoded protein: CAISFFEDQPQHF.

The chain employs TRBV4-1 and TRBJ2-1, with D possibly TRBD1 on 5 matching bases. The V gene's germline CDR1 is MGHRA and CDR2 YSYEKL. Trimming removed 3 bases at V and 5 bases at J, with 14 bases between. This CDR3 is 15 amino acids long. CDR3: CASSQERWGHNEQFF. CDR3 bases: TGCGCCAGCAGCCAGGAAAGGTGGGGCCACAATGAGCAGTTCTTC.

V gene TRBV28 combines with J gene TRBJ1-2; D is perhaps TRBD1 (6 bases). The CDR3 extends over 13 amino acids. Trimming took off 7 bases at V and 3 bases at J, with 12 bases between the two ends. Germline CDR1 reads MDHEN; CDR2 reads SYDVKM. CDR3 sequence (DNA): TGTGCCAGCACCCAACAGGGCTACTATGGCTACACCTTC. Translating gives CASTQQGYYGYTF.

This clonotype occurred many times. This chain links TRBV4-2 with TRBJ2-7; D is unclear. Trimming cost V 0 bases and J 3 bases, with 15 bases left between them. Germline V gene data show CDR1 as LGHNA and CDR2 as YNFKEQ. This CDR3 is built from 16 residues. The CDR3 loop reads CASSQDGDHPLYEQYF. The CDR3 bases are TGTGCCAGCAGCCAAGATGGCGACCACCCCCTCTACGAGCAGTACTTC.

A note on this clonotype: A much larger clone differs by one base, so this may be a read error. The chain uses TRBV5-1 and TRBJ1-1; tentative D call: TRBD1 (5 bases). The germline gives CDR1 SGHRS, CDR2 YFSETQ. CDR3 length: 13 residues. The CDR3 sequence: CASSLTGTTGAFF. The CDR3 coding sequence is TGCGCCAGCAGCTTGACCGGGACCACTGGAGCTTTCTTT.

The rearrangement links TRBV11-3 to TRBJ2-1; 8 positions match TRBD2. Germline V gene sequence: CDR1 SGHNT, CDR2 YENEEA. V was pared by 5 bases and J by 6 bases, with 9 bases of the junction left unmatched. This CDR3 contains 15 residues. As DNA, the CDR3 is TGTGCCAGCAGCAACCGGGACGGGGGGGTCAATGAGCAGTTCTTC. Translating it yields CASSNRDGGVNEQFF.

This clonotype occurred many times. This chain uses TRBV7-2 with TRBJ2-7; possible D gene TRBD1, 7 bases. The germline gives CDR1 SGHTA, CDR2 FQGNSA. V lost 3 bases and J 3 bases, leaving 15 bases between the germline ends. The CDR3 runs 15 residues. The CDR3 sequence is CASSFGGTDLYEQYF. The CDR3 DNA reads TGTGCCAGCAGCTTTGGCGGGACAGACCTCTACGAGCAGTACTTC.

This clonotype was seen only a few times. J is TRBJ2-5 and V is TRBV5-1; a weak D match, TRBD1 (5 bases). The V end was cut by 0 bases, the J end by 2 bases, with 20 bases between. The CDR3 runs to 18 residues. Germline V gene lookup returns CDR1 SGHRS and CDR2 YFSETQ. The chain's CDR3 is CASSLGGYTGQKQETQYF. CDR3 in DNA: TGCGCCAGCAGCTTGGGGGGCTATACAGGCCAAAAACAAGAGACCCAGTACTTC.

This clonotype has a count of ten or more. In DNA, the CDR3 is TGTGCCAGCAGCTTAATGGTTTCCGGGGTCGCCGGGGAGCTGTTTTTT. Its translation is CASSLMVSGVAGELFF. V is TRBV7-3 and J is TRBJ2-2; tentative D call: TRBD2 (5 bases). Germline CDR1 SGHTA, CDR2 FQGTGA. The V end lost 1 base, the J end lost 6 bases, and 15 bases lay between the germline ends. CDR3 size: 16 residues.

This clonotype was counted a few times. The chain joins TRBV7-2 to TRBJ1-2, with TRBD1 matching 7 bases. The trim removed 5 bases at V and 3 bases at J, leaving 6 bases unmatched. The germline CDR1 and CDR2 sequences are SGHTA and FQGNSA. The CDR3 consists of 14 residues. The CDR3 DNA sequence: TGTGCCAGCAGCCCGACCGGGACAGACTATGGCTACACCTTC. Translation gives CASSPTGTDYGYTF. Full variable domain (remainder filled in from reference TRBV7-2 and TRBJ1-2): GAGVSQSPSNKVTEKGKDVELRCDPISGHTALYWYRQSLGQGLEFLIYFQGNSAPDKSGLPSDRFSAERTGGSVSTLTIQRTQQEDSAVYLCASSPTGTDYGYTFGSGTRLTVV.

This clonotype has a count of ten or more. The genes are TRBV6-1 and TRBJ2-7; 14 bases map to TRBD2. The CDR3 has 17 residues. Losses at the gene ends were 5 bases for V and 2 bases for J; bases not matched to a gene: 8. CDR1 and CDR2 from the germline V gene are MNHNS and SASEGT. The CDR3 bases are TGTGCCAGCAGTCTCGGGACTAGCGGGAGAAACACCTACGAGCAGTACTTC. It is translated as CASSLGTSGRNTYEQYF.

This chain connects TRBV15 to TRBJ2-7, with TRBD1 matching 9 bases. Germline V CDR1 and CDR2: LNHNV, YYDKDF (reference sequence). Trimming removed 5 bases from V and 2 bases from J; junction bases left unmatched: 10. The CDR3 has 16 residues. The CDR3 DNA follows: TGTGCCACCAGCCTACCGGGACAGGGATTTCCCTACGAGCAGTACTTC. The encoded protein is CATSLPGQGFPYEQYF.

The sample holds many counts of this clonotype. The rearrangement links TRBV12-3 or TRBV12-4 to TRBJ2-6; the D call may be TRBD1 or TRBD2 (5 bases each). The length of the CDR3 is 17 residues. Between the trimmed V and J ends, which lost 4 bases and 3 bases, there was a span of 16 bases. CDR3 DNA sequence: TGTGCCAGCAGTTCCGGGACCAGCGAAGGTGGGGCCAACGTCCTGACTTTC. The encoded protein is CASSSGTSEGGANVLTF.

This clonotype was seen a handful of times. The genes are TRBV30 and TRBJ1-2, with D hard to call. CDR3 length equals 12 residues. With 1 base removed from V and 5 bases from J, the gap between germline ends came to 8 bases. Germline CDR1 reads GTSNPN; CDR2 reads SVGIG (reference sequence). The CDR3 region is CAWSETAYGYTF. Written as DNA, the CDR3 is TGTGCCTGGAGTGAGACTGCTTATGGCTACACCTTC.

This clonotype was counted ten times or more. This chain uses TRBV2 with TRBJ2-1; D is uncertain. Per the germline V gene, CDR1 is SNHLY and CDR2 is FYNNEI. The CDR3 consists of 12 residues. V lost 4 bases to trimming and J lost 6 bases, with 7 bases between them. The CDR3 sequence is CASSAETNEQFF. In DNA form, the CDR3 reads TGTGCCAGCAGTGCCGAAACCAATGAGCAGTTCTTC.

This clonotype was observed at least ten times. V gene TRBV2 combines with J gene TRBJ1-1; D is perhaps TRBD1 (5 bases). CDR3 length: 14 amino acids. Germline-derived CDR1 and CDR2 are SNHLY and FYNNEI. V lost 9 bases and J lost 6, with 20 bases in between. In DNA, the CDR3 is TGTGCCAGAGTGATTAGACAGTTGGACCCTGAAGCTTTCTTT. Translated: CARVIRQLDPEAFF.

This clonotype was seen at least ten times. The gene calls are TRBV11-2 and TRBJ2-3, with TRBD2 matching over 7 bases. The CDR3 runs to 14 residues. Trimming cost V 5 bases and J 0 bases; bases outside gene matches: 2. The V gene's germline CDR1 is SGHAT and CDR2 FQNNGV. As DNA, the CDR3 is TGTGCCAGCAGCAGCGGGACTAGCACAGATACGCAGTATTTT. This sequence encodes CASSSGTSTDTQYF.